The 18 T cell receptor beta chains in this list originate from one sample, sequenced in a study of T cell responses to AZD1222 COVID-19 vaccine. Sequencing was performed with immunoSEQ multiplex PCR; in TCRdb, only in-frame clones are kept and a portion is missing. The repertoire holds 150,000 to 200,000 clones, with around 89% as singletons. The specimen was peripheral blood, collected on day 0 of AZD1222 vaccination. These receptors came from an adult in good health.

This chain connects TRBV2 to TRBJ2-7; D ambiguous. The CDR3 contains 10 residues. Germline values: CDR1 SNHLY, CDR2 FYNNEI. Trimming removed 6 bases from V and 3 bases from J, with 3 bases in between. This CDR3 reads CASRDYEQYF. The CDR3 bases are TGTGCCAGCAGGGACTACGAGCAGTACTTC.

This chain links TRBV7-3 with TRBJ2-3, with D unresolved. The length of the CDR3 is 14 residues. Trimming pared 1 base from V and 2 bases from J, leaving 7 bases between. Per the germline V gene, CDR1 is SGHTA and CDR2 is FQGTGA. CDR3: CASSLNQHTDTQYF. Here the CDR3 DNA reads TGTGCCAGCAGCTTAAACCAGCACACAGATACGCAGTATTTT.

This rearrangement joins TRBV19 to TRBJ1-5, with no clear D. The CDR3 consists of 16 residues. Per the germline V gene, CDR1 is LNHDA and CDR2 is SQIVND (reference sequence). The germline V and J ends were trimmed by 5 bases and 5 bases, with 19 bases remaining between them. CDR3 residues: CASSHPGPGIHQPQHF. The CDR3, as DNA: TGTGCCAGTAGTCATCCGGGCCCGGGGATCCATCAGCCCCAGCATTTT.

This chain connects TRBV6-5 to TRBJ1-2; possible D gene TRBD1, 5 bases. The germline V gene has CDR1 MNHEY and CDR2 SVGAGI. V was pared by 6 bases and J by 4 bases, with 12 bases between. CDR3 length: 13 residues. The chain's CDR3 is CASSRGTTYGYTF. DNA of the CDR3: TGTGCCAGCAGCCGCGGGACTACCTATGGCTACACCTTC.

This sequence joins TRBV27 and TRBJ1-1, with unresolved D. V was cut by 2 bases and J by 1 base, with 5 bases left in between. This CDR3 contains 13 residues. The germline CDR1 and CDR2 sequences are MNHEY and SMNVEV (reference sequence). The CDR3 DNA reads TGTGCCAGCAGTTTAATCTCGAACACTGAAGCTTTCTTT. Residues: CASSLISNTEAFF.

This clone was found once. The CDR3 coding sequence is TGTGCCAGCAGCCCGACTAGCGGGTCTACGATAGGGGAGCTGTTTTTT. It encodes CASSPTSGSTIGELFF. The V gene is TRBV3-1 (or the pseudogene TRBV3-2), the J gene TRBJ2-2, with 10 bases fitting TRBD2. J was trimmed by 8 bases and V by 4 bases; bases with no gene match: 10. Germline V gene data show CDR1 as LGHDT and CDR2 as YNNKEL (reference sequence). The CDR3 sequence is 16 residues long.

The chain carries TRBV11-2 and TRBJ2-7, with 9 bases fitting TRBD2. Germline CDR1 and CDR2: SGHAT and FQNNGV. This CDR3 is built from 16 residues. Trimming at V came to 4 bases and at J to 4 bases, leaving 11 bases not matched to a gene. The CDR3 loop is CASSSNLAGRPYEQYF. The CDR3 DNA reads as TGTGCCAGCAGCTCAAACCTAGCGGGAAGGCCTTACGAGCAGTACTTC.

The V gene is TRBV7-2, the J gene TRBJ2-1, with D uncertain. Trimming removed 4 bases from V and 8 bases from J, with 24 bases in between. The germline V gene encodes CDR1 SGHTA and CDR2 FQGNSA. The CDR3 totals 17 residues. For the CDR3, the DNA is TGTGCCAGCAGCTACCAGCCCCACTTTGGCGGAAGCGATGAGCAGTTCTTC. Encoded protein: CASSYQPHFGGSDEQFF. Full variable domain (rest looked up from reference TRBV7-2 and TRBJ2-1): GAGVSQSPSNKVTEKGKDVELRCDPISGHTALYWYRQSLGQGLEFLIYFQGNSAPDKSGLPSDRFSAERTGGSVSTLTIQRTQQEDSAVYLCASSYQPHFGGSDEQFFGPGTRLTVL.

The chain couples TRBV19 to TRBJ2-7; 10 bases are shared with TRBD2. CDR3 size: 17 residues. The V gene end was trimmed by 5 bases and the J gene end by 0 bases; junction bases not matched to a gene: 10. Germline values: CDR1 LNHDA, CDR2 SQIVND (reference sequence). The CDR3 protein is CASSSRWGTSDSYEQYF. The DNA for the CDR3 is TGTGCCAGTAGTTCGCGGTGGGGGACTAGCGACTCCTACGAGCAGTACTTC.

In DNA form, the CDR3 reads TGTGCCAGCAGCCAGGGGGGGAACACTGAAGCTTTCTTT. The encoded protein is CASSQGGNTEAFF. The rearrangement uses TRBV3-1 (or the pseudogene TRBV3-2) and TRBJ1-1; maybe TRBD1 (5 bases). V lost 3 bases to trimming and J lost 1 base, with 6 bases between them. The CDR3 is 13 amino acids. Germline V gives CDR1 LGHDT, CDR2 YNNKEL (reference sequence).

This chain links TRBV5-8 with TRBJ1-2; tentative D call: TRBD1 (5 bases). Per the germline V gene, CDR1 is SGHTS and CDR2 is YDEGEE. The V end lost 2 bases, the J end lost 4 bases, and 15 bases lay between the germline ends. This CDR3 has 15 residues. CDR3 region: CASSFSVSGTYGYTF. CDR3 in DNA: TGTGCCAGCAGCTTTAGTGTGTCAGGGACCTATGGCTACACCTTC. Together with reference TRBV5-8 and TRBJ1-2, the CDR3 gives the full variable domain: EAGVTQSPTHLIKTRGQQATLRCSPISGHTSVYWYQQALGLGLQFLLWYDEGEERNRGNFPPRFSGRQFPNYSSELNVNALELEDSALYLCASSFSVSGTYGYTFGSGTRLTVV.

In regard to this clone: In the same sample, other DNA sequences code for this CDR3. In DNA, the CDR3 is TGTGCCAGCAGACTTACAGGGTCAACTAATGAAAAACTGTTTTTT. It codes for CASRLTGSTNEKLFF. V is TRBV6-5 and J is TRBJ1-4; D perhaps matches TRBD1 (6 bases). This CDR3 comprises 15 residues. Germline CDR1 MNHEY, CDR2 SVGAGI. Trimming left V 6 bases short and J 0 bases short, with 11 bases between.

The chain joins TRBV18 to TRBJ1-6; D is possibly TRBD1 (5 bases). This CDR3 comprises 14 residues. The V end was cut by 2 bases, the J end by 9 bases, with 11 bases between. Germline-derived CDR1 and CDR2 are KGHSH and LQKENI. CDR3 residues: CASSPDKGSSPLHF. The CDR3 region has the DNA TGTGCCAGCTCACCAGACAAGGGGAGTTCACCCCTCCACTTT.

The chain employs TRBV27 and TRBJ2-2, with a weak D call TRBD1 (6 bases). CDR1 and CDR2 from the germline V gene are MNHEY and SMNVEV (reference sequence). V was clipped by 4 bases and J by 6 bases, with 24 bases between them. The CDR3 length is 18 residues. CDR3 coding DNA: TGTGCCAGCAGTTCAAATACCTTCAACATAAGGGGGTCCGGGGAGCTGTTTTTT. It codes for CASSSNTFNIRGSGELFF.

CDR3 in amino acids: CASSQTRNTEAFF. The CDR3 DNA is TGTGCCAGCAGCCAAACTAGGAACACTGAAGCTTTCTTT. V gene TRBV7-2 combines with J gene TRBJ1-1; no clear D. The CDR3 sequence is 13 residues long. CDR1 and CDR2 (germline): SGHTA, FQGNSA. The V end lost 5 bases, the J end lost 1 base, and 8 bases lay between the germline ends.

This clone was observed a single time. The chain employs TRBV2 and TRBJ2-3; 7 positions match TRBD2. Germline V lookup: CDR1 SNHLY, CDR2 FYNNEI. V trimming: 8 bases; J trimming: 0 bases; junction bases outside the gene matches: 11. The CDR3 contains 16 residues. The CDR3 loop is CASLGGTSYSTDTQYF. The CDR3 DNA sequence: TGTGCCAGCTTGGGGGGGACTTCATATAGCACAGATACGCAGTATTTT.

This chain uses TRBV30 with TRBJ2-3, with 12 bases fitting TRBD2. The junction had 3 bases not matched to a gene; V was cut back by 1 base and J by 4 bases. Germline CDR1 and CDR2: GTSNPN and SVGIG (reference sequence). The CDR3 runs 15 residues. CDR3 region: CAWSGLAGVSDTQYF. In DNA, the CDR3 is TGTGCCTGGAGTGGACTAGCGGGAGTCTCAGATACGCAGTATTTT.

The chain links TRBV5-1 to TRBJ1-2; tentative D call: TRBD1 (5 bases). CDR1 SGHRS and CDR2 YFSETQ come from the germline V gene. V was clipped by 8 bases and J by 4 bases, with 15 bases between them. This CDR3 has 13 residues. CDR3: CASSEPGLYGYTF. The DNA of the CDR3 is TGCGCCAGTTCTGAACCAGGGCTCTATGGCTACACCTTC.